This entry is about one TCR beta chain. Seattle patients were enrolled while actively infected and followed longitudinally. The sample originates from a study of blood T cell repertoires in COVID-19. In the study overall: There were acute and convalescent COVID-19 samples, and they came from the United States, Italy and Spain. PBMCs, B-cell-depleted T cells, or T cells were the source of the cDNA or gDNA that made up the material.

Trimming took 2 bases from V and 4 from J, leaving 8 bases between them. Germline V gene sequence: CDR1 MNHEY, CDR2 SVGAGI. CDR3 size: 13 residues. Per the authors' pipeline: Reference gene primer amplification gave nucleated cell count estimates. TCRdb's copy holds only in-frame clones and misses some; the assay was immunoSEQ multiplex PCR. D and trimming come from the DNA, and the V and J calls and clone size come from that table. Among some 180,000 clones listed, about four fifths were seen once. This chain connects TRBV6-5 to TRBJ1-1; D may be TRBD1 (6 bases). Sequencing input: peripheral blood. The clonotype originates from a woman older than 75 with COVID-19, enrolled during active disease. In nucleotides, the CDR3 is TGTGCCAGCAGTTACGGGGGGGCCACTGAAGCTTTCTTT. Protein: CASSYGGATEAFF.